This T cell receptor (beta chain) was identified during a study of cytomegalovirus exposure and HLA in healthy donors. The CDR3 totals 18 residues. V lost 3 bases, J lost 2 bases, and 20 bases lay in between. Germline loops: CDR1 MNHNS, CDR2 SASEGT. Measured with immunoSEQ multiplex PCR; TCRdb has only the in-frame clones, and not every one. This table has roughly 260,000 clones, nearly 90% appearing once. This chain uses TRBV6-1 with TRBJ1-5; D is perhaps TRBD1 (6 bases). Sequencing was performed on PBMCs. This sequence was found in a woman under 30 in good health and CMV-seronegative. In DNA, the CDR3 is TGTGCCAGCAGTGATAGGGACAAGTGGCATACGGGCAATCAGCCCCAGCATTTT. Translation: CASSDRDKWHTGNQPQHF.